This T cell receptor beta chain came from a study of OX40 agonist ivuxolimab in advanced cancers. Study-wide context: Ivuxolimab was a fully human IgG2 agonistic monoclonal antibody targeting the costimulatory receptor OX40 (CD134). A male proportion of around 81% and a mean age of 60 years, ranging from roughly 23 to 80, were recorded for the dose-escalation cohort. Prior anti-PD-1, anti-PD-L1 or anti-CTLA-4 therapy was permitted, and checkpoint inhibitors had been received by 40% to 50% of dose-escalation patients. Intravenous ivuxolimab was administered to patients every 2 weeks at six dose levels: 0.01, 0.1, 0.3, 1.5, 3 and 10 mg/kg. The point of sequencing TCRbeta in the periphery was to test whether ivuxolimab changed TCR sequence diversity and drove clonal T-cell expansion. The paper covers the monotherapy dose-escalation part of the phase I ivuxolimab trial, which included N of about 56 patients. Of the approximately 54 patients in dose escalation, around 20 had hepatocellular carcinoma, some 15 had melanoma, 9 had renal cell carcinoma and 9 had head and neck cancer. Partial responses were achieved by three dose-escalation patients, of whom one had hepatocellular carcinoma and two had cutaneous melanoma.

Note on this clone: No cognate antigen has been identified for it. No base quality information exists; no much larger clone differs at one position.

For sequencing of the TCRbeta CDR3 region, genomic DNA was extracted from the sorted cells. TCRbeta CDR3 regions were sequenced using the immunoSEQ Assay. TCRdb obtained this table from immuneACCESS and retained in-frame rearrangements with V and J assigned. These tables miss some clones; where compared with another copy, unresolved V genes account for less than half of the shortfall, and the remainder is unexplained. The sample profile shows roughly 120,000 clones; over 75% of them were found once. Together, the top ten hold 0.5% to 0.7% of the sample. The V end gives up 8 bases and the J end 8 bases, leaving 5 bases in the junction not matched to a gene. The CDR3 starts with the cysteine, ends with the phenylalanine, and has 12 residues. The only DNA kept is the CDR3, 36 bases in frame from the first base. For CDR1 and CDR2, the germline V gene (reference sequence) lists LNHDA and SQIVND. Results and caveats for the whole study, not just this receptor: On average, CD8+ T cells showed more expanded clones than CD4+ T cells after ivuxolimab. Low levels of normalized T-cell clonal expansion were also shown by some nonresponding patients. At doses of 0.1 to 3.0 mg/kg, clonal expansion of both CD4+ and CD8+ T cells in blood was seen between baseline and week 6. Which antigens the clonally expanded peripheral T cells were specific for was not determined. In the 0.1-3.0 mg/kg groups, partial responders had among the lowest normalized peripheral clonal expansion, particularly in CD8+ T cells.

Patients with autoimmune disease history or receiving systemic immunosuppression were excluded from the trial. Peripheral blood for TCR sequencing was collected from all dose cohorts at baseline, on cycle 4 day 1, and on cycle 7 day 1. Samples were obtained from an open-label, multicenter, first-in-human phase I dose-escalation trial of ivuxolimab. The trial enrolled adults with locally advanced or metastatic head and neck squamous cell, hepatocellular, melanoma or renal cell carcinoma. Before TCR sequencing, CD4+ T cells and CD8+ T cells from peripheral blood were sorted into separate populations.

Recombination joined TRBV19 with TRBJ1-4; the junction holds 7 bases that match TRBD1. The TCR was taken from an adult with an advanced solid tumor such as melanoma, head and neck, liver or kidney cancer. Sequencing was performed on CD4+ or CD8+ T cells sorted from blood, taken in a trial of the OX40 agonist ivuxolimab. The CDR3 reads CASGRGSEKLFF. The nucleotide sequence is TGTGCCAGTGGCAGGGGGAGCGAAAAACTGTTTTTT.